This T cell receptor (beta chain) appears in the sequencing data of a study of cytomegalovirus exposure and HLA in healthy donors. Study as a whole: From donors who were HLA-typed, an early data release held approximately 84 million unique TCRs. Study conclusions and caveats: There were some V segments, including TRBV6-2 and TRBV6-3, excluded as indistinguishable.

Between the trimmed V and J ends, which lost 3 bases and 3 bases, there was a span of 5 bases. There are 12 residues in the CDR3. Looked up from germline, CDR1 is SGDLS and CDR2 is YYNGEE. A multiplex PCR was run with 60 Vbeta primers and 13 Jbeta primers. Clones were read by immunoSEQ multiplex PCR, and TCRdb kept only the in-frame ones, dropping some. The sample has 250,000 or so clones; around 90% are singletons. This clone was counted once. Its cognate antigen is unknown. The clonotype originates from a girl aged 2 to 10 in good health and CMV-seronegative. This rearrangement joins TRBV9 to TRBJ2-3; D gene ambiguous. The sample consisted of PBMCs. The CDR3 sequence: CASSALTDTQYF. The CDR3 DNA reads as TGTGCCAGCAGCGCGTTAACAGATACGCAGTATTTT.